This TCR beta chain was captured in a study of blood T cell repertoires in COVID-19. Study-level background: Some COVID-19 samples were acute and others convalescent; all came from the United States, Italy and Spain.

Data came from immunoSEQ multiplex PCR; TCRdb stores just in-frame clones and leaves some out. The table includes 130,000 or so clones, approximately 85% detected once. The V and J ends lost 5 bases and 0 bases respectively, with 8 bases between them. The length of the CDR3 is 14 residues. Germline V CDR1 and CDR2: SGHTA, FQGNSA. The specimen was peripheral blood. The sequence was obtained from a human donor in a cohort sampled during active COVID-19. V gene TRBV7-2 combines with J gene TRBJ2-1; D not certain. This CDR3 is CASSGHSSYNEQFF. CDR3 nucleotide sequence: TGTGCCAGCAGCGGGCACAGCTCCTACAATGAGCAGTTCTTC.